The sequence of this T cell receptor beta chain was determined in a study of blood T cells in healthy people across ages (dated by TCRdb to the mid-2010s). In terms of the full investigation: In model experiments, template switching captured about one uniquely barcoded TCR beta cDNA molecule for every two T cells. Four age groups were formed from the donors: young (average approximately 17 years), middle-aged (approximately 40), aged (roughly 58) and long-lived (less than 85). To track age-related changes in TCR beta repertoire diversity, the study relied on deep sequencing normalized with unique cDNA molecular identifiers. To avoid experimental bias, donors of different ages were spread randomly across the sequencing lanes. Using the same blood draw, the study looked at two additional independent replicas of 1 million unique cDNA reads for two donors, one aged 18 to 30 and the other aged 80 or older.

Beyond this particular receptor, the publication reports: The percentage of naive T cells measured by flow cytometry correlated strongly with observed TCR beta diversity. Because the CMV infection status of the donors was unknown, age-related changes in expanded clonotypes may potentially have been confounded. Estimates of total diversity from one million sequenced T cells were regarded as lower bounds and underestimates. The long-lived group showed more naive CD4+ T cells, fewer expanded clones and increased TCR diversity than the aged group, suggesting age selection. As age increased, observed TCR beta diversity per million T cells dropped in a roughly linear way, and a significant reduction was already evident by age about 40. Conclusive comparison of naive and antigen-experienced compartments was prevented by the profiling of bulk unsorted PBMCs.

V is cut by 0 bases and J by 10 bases, and the space between the germline ends is 13 bases. CDR1 and CDR2 are read off the germline V gene as LGHNA and YSLEER. The CDR3 sequence holds 14 residues, the cysteine and phenylalanine included. Left in the record is the CDR3 DNA by itself, 42 bases read in frame from the first base. Systemically healthy Caucasian individuals from Russia, 39 in total and aged roughly 6 to 95 years, were included as donors. Ten milliliters of peripheral blood were drawn from each donor into EDTA-treated Vacutainer tubes. Ficoll-Paque density-gradient centrifugation was used to isolate PBMCs, with at least 6 million per sample. Trizol reagent was used to extract total RNA from the PBMCs, yielding at least 5 micrograms per sample. The percentages of naive CD45RAhigh/CD27high T cells were determined by flow cytometry on a PBMC aliquot from every donor. Libraries were constructed by 5' RACE. Reads for this sample came from an Illumina HiSeq 2500. A second PCR of 7 to 11 cycles was performed with a sample-barcoded 5' primer and a J-beta primer mix. Each TCR beta cDNA molecule received a unique molecular identifier from a template-switch 5' adaptor carrying 12 random nucleotides. Each sample yielded at least 3 million CDR3-containing paired-end reads. All of the RNA was converted into first-strand cDNA using the Mint cDNA synthesis kit, with a TRBC-specific oligonucleotide serving as the primer. Following uracil-DNA glycosylase treatment, a first 18-cycle PCR with universal primers M1SS and BC2_uni_R was performed on all cDNA. The authors' analysis ran thus. For normalization, 1 million high-quality reads, each with a distinct molecular identifier, were randomly selected from each sample. Instead of being binned into consensus sequences, reads with shared molecular identifiers were discarded. MiTCR, run with a Q25 quality threshold and the strictest error-elimination algorithm, handled CDR3 identification, clonotype clustering and error correction. A nonparametric unseen species model with Euler transformation was used to estimate a lower bound on total TCR beta diversity. TCRdb handled the public reads itself, with Q25 trimming in fastp and clone calling in MiXCR, and kept productive beta chains. Each entry is one CDR3 protein sequence, shown with its most common DNA and genes. V and J calls and clone size were set by TCRdb, not the authors. The sample includes hundreds of thousands of distinct CDR3 sequences, with approximately 50% observed a single time. The top ten constitute around a third of the sample.

Points on this clonotype: Its antigen specificity is not known. Just one base apart from a much larger clone, this may be a read error.

The sequence is built from TRBV4-3 and TRBJ2-1; there is no confident call for the D gene. This sequence originates from a woman aged 60-75 years in good health. Specimen: blood. The CDR3 has the sequence CASSQDLRVGEQFF. The DNA sequence is as follows: TGCGCCAGCAGCCAAGATCTTAGGGTTGGCGAGCAGTTCTTC.